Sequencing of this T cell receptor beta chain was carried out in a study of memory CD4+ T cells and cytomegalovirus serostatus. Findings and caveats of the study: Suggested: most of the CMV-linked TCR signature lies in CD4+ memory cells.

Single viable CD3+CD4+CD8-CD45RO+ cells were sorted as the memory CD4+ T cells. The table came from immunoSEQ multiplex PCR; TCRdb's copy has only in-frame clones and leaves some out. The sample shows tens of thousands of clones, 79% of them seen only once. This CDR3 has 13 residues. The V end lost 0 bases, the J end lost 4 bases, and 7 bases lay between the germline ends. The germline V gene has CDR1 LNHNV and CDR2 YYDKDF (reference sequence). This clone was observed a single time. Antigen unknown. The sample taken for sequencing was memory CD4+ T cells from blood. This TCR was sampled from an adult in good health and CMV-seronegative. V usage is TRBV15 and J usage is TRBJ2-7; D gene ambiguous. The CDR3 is CATSRDQGYEQYF. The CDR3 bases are TGTGCCACCAGCAGAGATCAAGGTTACGAGCAGTACTTC.